These 24 T cell receptor beta chains share one sample of origin, sequenced in a study of blood T cell repertoires in COVID-19. Assay used: immunoSEQ multiplex PCR; TCRdb lists only in-frame clones, some missing. The table shows about 81,000 clones, with about 88% occurring only once. Sequencing was carried out using peripheral blood. These receptors came from a woman over 75 with active COVID-19.

This chain uses TRBV5-4 with TRBJ2-5; 12 bases are a match to TRBD2. After removal of 4 bases from V and 4 bases from J, the junction contained 5 bases not matched to a gene. Germline V lookup: CDR1 SGHNT, CDR2 YYREEE (reference sequence). CDR3 length: 15 amino acids. The CDR3 here is CASSPLAGGGETQYF. The DNA for the CDR3 is TGTGCCAGCAGCCCACTAGCGGGAGGAGGAGAGACCCAGTACTTC.

The V gene is TRBV19, the J gene TRBJ2-2; D remains unclear. CDR1 is LNHDA and CDR2 is SQIVND in the germline V gene (reference sequence). The CDR3 length is 17 residues. V was pared by 7 bases and J by 0 bases, with 18 bases between. In nucleotides, the CDR3 is TGTGCCAGTAATCGAGGCAGCCAAGCGACGAACACCGGGGAGCTGTTTTTT. It specifies CASNRGSQATNTGELFF.

The rearrangement links TRBV5-5 to TRBJ2-4; no firm D call. Germline V gene data show CDR1 as SGHKS and CDR2 as YYEKEE (reference sequence). V was trimmed by 4 bases and J by 16 bases, leaving 21 bases between them. The CDR3 is 13 residues long. In nucleotides, the CDR3 is TGTGCCAGCAGCCCTTCTCACGTAGAAAGAGGTTACTTC. Amino acids: CASSPSHVERGYF.

The chain joins TRBV29-1 to TRBJ1-4; no definite D call. Trimming took off 4 bases at V and 5 bases at J, with 11 bases between the two ends. Germline-derived CDR1 and CDR2 are SQVTM and ANQGSEA. The CDR3 is 13 amino acids. DNA for the CDR3: TGCAGCGTTGCCGGGTCTCCGAATGAAAAACTGTTTTTT. It codes for CSVAGSPNEKLFF.

The chain combines TRBV7-2 with TRBJ1-3; 7 bases are shared with TRBD1. The CDR3 is 17 residues long. With V trimmed by 3 bases and J by 0 bases, 8 bases remained unmatched. The germline V gene has CDR1 SGHTA and CDR2 FQGNSA. In DNA, the CDR3 is TGTGCCAGCAGCTTGTCGGGACAGACTCGCTCTGGAAACACCATATATTTT. This codes for CASSLSGQTRSGNTIYF.

The gene calls are TRBV7-2 and TRBJ1-5, with D unclear. Per the germline V gene, CDR1 is SGHTA and CDR2 is FQGNSA. The CDR3 sequence is 15 residues long. The germline V and J ends were trimmed by 0 bases and 4 bases, with 10 bases remaining between them. DNA of the CDR3: TGTGCCAGCAGCTTAGCTGGGCAGTCTAATCAGCCCCAGCATTTT. Translating it yields CASSLAGQSNQPQHF.

This chain uses TRBV19 with TRBJ1-5, with a weak D call TRBD1 (6 bases). This CDR3 comprises 15 residues. V was shortened by 4 bases and J by 1 base, with 11 bases between the two germline ends. Per germline, CDR1 LNHDA and CDR2 SQIVND (reference sequence). The CDR3 protein is CASSKDSPSNQPQHF. CDR3 nucleotides: TGTGCCAGTAGTAAGGACAGCCCGAGCAATCAGCCCCAGCATTTT. Looking up the rest from reference TRBV19 and TRBJ1-5 gives the full variable domain: DGGITQSPKYLFRKEGQNVTLSCEQNLNHDAMYWYRQDPGQGLRLIYYSQIVNDFQKGDIAEGYSVSREKKESFPLTVTSAQKNPTAFYLCASSKDSPSNQPQHFGDGTRLSIL.

The rearrangement uses TRBV7-9 and TRBJ2-7, with D maybe TRBD2 (5 bases). Germline CDR1 is SEHNR and CDR2 is FQNEAQ (reference sequence). V lost 4 bases to trimming and J lost 7 bases, with 8 bases between them. This CDR3 is built from 11 residues. The CDR3 is CASSWEREQYF. CDR3 coding DNA: TGTGCCAGCAGCTGGGAGAGGGAGCAGTACTTC.

The CDR3 DNA sequence: TGTGCCAGCAGCTTATCTGGACTAGGTTGGACCCAGCCCTACAATGAGCAGTTCTTC. Amino acid sequence: CASSLSGLGWTQPYNEQFF. The genes are TRBV11-2 and TRBJ2-1; 7 bases fit TRBD2. CDR1 is SGHAT and CDR2 is FQNNGV in the germline V gene. CDR3 size: 19 residues. V dropped 2 bases and J dropped 2; count of bases not matched to a gene: 15.

The J gene is TRBJ2-1, the V gene TRBV7-2, with TRBD2 matching 10 bases. V shed 4 bases, J shed 12 bases, and the junction held 12 bases outside the gene matches. The CDR3 consists of 15 residues. Looked up from germline, CDR1 is SGHTA and CDR2 is FQGNSA. The CDR3 DNA sequence: TGTGCCAGCAGCTATACCGGGACTAGCGACCTAAGGCAGTTCTTC. Amino acids: CASSYTGTSDLRQFF.

This chain joins TRBV9 and TRBJ2-1; D uncertain. The V end was cut by 0 bases, the J end by 1 base, with 14 bases between. Per the germline V gene, CDR1 is SGDLS and CDR2 is YYNGEE. The CDR3 is 17 residues long. The CDR3: CASSVESGTTSYNEQFF. Written as DNA, the CDR3 is TGTGCCAGCAGCGTAGAGTCAGGCACGACGTCCTACAATGAGCAGTTCTTC.

The J gene is TRBJ1-3, the V gene TRBV18; D ambiguous. Trimming shortened V by 0 bases and J by 0 bases, and 6 bases separated the two germline ends. Per germline, CDR1 KGHSH and CDR2 LQKENI. The CDR3 loop spans 15 amino acids. CDR3 residues: CASSPPFVSGNTIYF. CDR3 nucleotides: TGTGCCAGCTCACCACCGTTCGTCTCTGGAAACACCATATATTTT.

The chain couples TRBV18 to TRBJ1-2; possibly TRBD1 for D (5 bases). V lost 3 bases and J lost 5, with 10 bases in between. Germline V CDR1 and CDR2: KGHSH, LQKENI. The CDR3 extends over 13 amino acids. CDR3 in amino acids: CASSPTTEYGYTF. The CDR3, as DNA: TGTGCCAGCTCACCGACGACAGAATATGGCTACACCTTC.

This chain links TRBV14 with TRBJ1-2; 7 nucleotides agree with TRBD1. The CDR3 has 16 residues. The J segment lost 3 bases and the V segment lost 1 base, leaving 8 bases of the junction unmatched. The V gene's germline CDR1 is SGHDN and CDR2 FVKESK. The chain's CDR3 is CASSQAGTASHYGYTF. DNA for the CDR3: TGTGCCAGCAGCCAAGCCGGGACAGCCTCCCACTATGGCTACACCTTC.

The V gene is TRBV19, the J gene TRBJ2-2, with D possibly matching TRBD1 (7 bases). The CDR3 loop spans 12 amino acids. V lost 9 bases and J 5 bases, leaving 10 bases between the germline ends. Germline CDR1 is LNHDA and CDR2 is SQIVND (reference sequence). Here the CDR3 reads CASRGETGELFF. CDR3 nucleotide sequence: TGTGCCAGCAGGGGGGAGACCGGGGAGCTGTTTTTT. Full variable domain (missing parts from reference TRBV19 and TRBJ2-2): DGGITQSPKYLFRKEGQNVTLSCEQNLNHDAMYWYRQDPGQGLRLIYYSQIVNDFQKGDIAEGYSVSREKKESFPLTVTSAQKNPTAFYLCASRGETGELFFGEGSRLTVL.

The chain links TRBV24-1 to TRBJ2-2, with D possibly being TRBD2 (5 bases). V was trimmed by 9 bases and J by 6 bases, leaving 13 bases between them. The CDR3 runs to 13 residues. Germline loops: CDR1 KGHDR, CDR2 SFDVKD. CDR3 protein: CATSGSNSGELFF. The DNA of the CDR3 is TGTGCCACCTCGGGGTCCAACTCCGGGGAGCTGTTTTTT.

Notes on this clone: Germline is not matched at one junction end, which may reflect a read error. This chain joins TRBV7-7 and TRBJ1-5; 8 bases are a match to TRBD1. The CDR3 is 17 residues long. Per germline, CDR1 SSHAT and CDR2 FNYEAQ (reference sequence). CDR3 region: CASSSTSGQGSNQPQHF. The CDR3 region has the DNA TGTGCTAGCAGCTCGACCTCCGGACAGGGAAGTAATCAGCCCCAGCATTTT.

The chain carries TRBV7-3 and TRBJ2-4; 12 bases fit TRBD2. V shed 4 bases, J shed 0 bases, and the junction held 4 bases outside the gene matches. CDR3 length: 17 residues. Germline CDR1 SGHTA, CDR2 FQGTGA. The CDR3: CASSSPGLAGAKNIQYF. CDR3 DNA: TGTGCCAGCAGCTCCCCGGGACTAGCGGGAGCCAAAAACATTCAGTACTTC.

This clone was picked up one time. The V gene is TRBV7-2, the J gene TRBJ2-1; TRBD2 matches 9 bases. The germline V gene has CDR1 SGHTA and CDR2 FQGNSA. The CDR3 length is 13 residues. The J segment lost 13 bases and the V segment lost 5 bases, leaving 9 bases of the junction unmatched. CDR3 nucleotide sequence: TGTGCCAGCAGCCCAGTCTCTAGCGGGACCCAGTTCTTC. Protein product: CASSPVSSGTQFF.

CDR3 loop: CASSLSRNTEAFF. CDR3 DNA: TGTGCCAGCAGTTTATCGAGGAACACTGAAGCTTTCTTT. V and J are TRBV27 and TRBJ1-1; D is ambiguous. Trimming stripped 0 bases from V and 1 base from J, with 3 bases between. CDR3 length: 13 residues. The germline CDR1 and CDR2 sequences are MNHEY and SMNVEV (reference sequence).

This clone was counted a few times. The V gene is TRBV30, the J gene TRBJ2-7, with 13 bases fitting TRBD2. CDR1 is GTSNPN and CDR2 is SVGIG in the germline V gene (reference sequence). Unmatched junction bases numbered 11, after V lost 3 bases and J lost 3 bases. The CDR3 spans 17 residues. CDR3 region: CAWRRGWTSGSRYEQYF. DNA of the CDR3: TGTGCCTGGAGAAGAGGCTGGACTAGCGGGAGTCGCTACGAGCAGTACTTC.

The V and J genes are TRBV28 and TRBJ1-5; D call uncertain. There are 14 residues in the CDR3. Trimming left V 3 bases short and J 4 bases short, with 10 bases between. Per the germline V gene, CDR1 is MDHEN and CDR2 is SYDVKM. DNA for the CDR3: TGTGCCAGCAGTTTTGGGAGAATGAATCAGCCCCAGCATTTT. Residues: CASSFGRMNQPQHF.

The genes are TRBV19 and TRBJ2-3; 7 positions agree with TRBD1. This CDR3 comprises 15 residues. Germline CDR1 reads LNHDA; CDR2 reads SQIVND (reference sequence). After removal of 5 bases from V and 3 bases from J, the junction contained 8 bases not matched to a gene. The CDR3 coding sequence is TGTGCCAGTAGTGCGACAGGGTGGCTGACAGATACGCAGTATTTT. Amino acids: CASSATGWLTDTQYF.

V usage is TRBV5-6 and J usage is TRBJ1-6; D remains unclear. With 2 bases removed from V and 11 bases from J, the gap between germline ends came to 14 bases. CDR1 and CDR2 (germline): SGHDT, YYEEEE. The CDR3 consists of 14 residues. The DNA for the CDR3 is TGTGCCAGCAGCTTCGAGTGGACGGGGACACCCCTCCACTTT. This codes for CASSFEWTGTPLHF.